Sequencing of this TCR beta chain was carried out in a study of CD8 T cells in ankylosing spondylitis. General observations from the study: A TCR beta motif of about 8 highly homologous variants appeared characteristic of ankylosing spondylitis blood. Disease-linked clones reportedly showed significant enrichment in matched ankylosing spondylitis synovial fluid. Disease-associated clonotypes exhibited CD8+ identity and were relatively infrequent in peripheral blood.

This clonotype came up many times. Its antigen is currently unknown. In making TCR beta libraries, quantitative 5'-RACE with molecular barcodes was used. TCRdb re-called the 5' RACE reads through MiXCR, storing one row per CDR3 protein. The table shows 150,000 to 200,000 distinct CDR3 sequences, with around 10% occurring only once. This sequence was found in a male donor with ankylosing spondylitis or in good health (not recorded which). The sequencing input was blood, either unsorted or a sorted T cell fraction (not recorded which).

The chain's CDR3 is CAISESGTEAFF. The CDR3 nucleotides read TGTGCCATCAGTGAGTCGGGGACCGAAGCTTTCTTT. This chain connects TRBV10-3 to TRBJ1-1, with D possibly matching TRBD1 (5 bases). The CDR3 contains 12 residues. V lost 0 bases to trimming and J lost 8 bases, with 7 bases between them. CDR1 and CDR2 from the germline V gene are ENHRY and SYGVKD.